This T cell receptor (beta chain) was sequenced during a study of PD-1 blockade in classical Hodgkin lymphoma (TCRdb year 2020). Study-level background: Nivolumab dosing was 3 mg/kg intravenously every 2 weeks, continuing until either disease progression or unacceptable toxicity. The study used CyTOF and TCR beta sequencing to define a peripheral blood immune signature of response to PD-1 blockade in classical Hodgkin lymphoma. Results the study describes overall, beyond this receptor: Among trial patients, those achieving complete response had baseline diversity similar to that of newly diagnosed patients, while diversity was significantly lower in partial responders and progressors. Diversity was lower in patients who began nivolumab less than 1 year after ASCT, so these patients were left out of later analyses to avoid confounding by immune reconstitution. Newly diagnosed patients were reported to have lower baseline TCR diversity than healthy donors, and relapsed/refractory patients were reported to have lower baseline TCR diversity still. By C4D1, a significant rise was seen in CD4+ TCR diversity but not in CD8+ TCR diversity (p=0.0027 vs p=0.16), and the rise was most apparent among complete responders (p=0.02). The study covered only a single clinical trial cohort, and the causes of the repertoire differences, possibly disease activity or prior therapy, were still not defined.

Genomic DNA was isolated using the Qiagen DNeasy kit from unsorted PBMCs as well as from negatively selected CD4+ and CD8+ fractions. Using primers that anneal to V and J segments, immunoSEQ multiplex PCR amplified the TCR beta CDR3 regions. A synthetic immune receptor repertoire was used to minimize amplification bias, and any residual bias was removed computationally once sequencing was done. Regarding the original processing steps: Repertoire diversity was quantified as the Shannon entropy index using custom Python scripts. Unsorted, CD4+ and CD8+ repertoires were analyzed separately, except for combined analyses in which CD4+ and CD8+ sequences were merged in silico. A clone was considered expanded if an increase in frequency of at least 2-fold after treatment relative to C1D1 was found, and a pseudocount of 0.5 was applied to clones undetected at baseline. Clones with 0 or 1 copy at C1D1 were classified as singleton clones, and clones with 2 or more copies were classified as non-singleton clones. Clones expanded in unsorted samples were labelled as CD4+, CD8+ or unknown by matching protein sequences in sorted samples from the same patient. Wilcoxon tests on paired samples were used to test diversity changes from C1D1 to C4D1. TCRdb mirrors the immuneACCESS table, restricted to in-frame sequences. Some clones are absent from its copies; in checked studies, under half trace to an unresolved V gene, and the reason for the others is unknown. The DNA was the basis for D and trimming; V, J and clone size are from that table. The sample yields 130,000 to 150,000 clones; about 78% were counted once. 7% to 9.5% of the sample is held by the ten biggest clonotypes.

In the paper's terms, the time point label means: cycle 2 day 1 (C2D1) of nivolumab. Every trial patient had relapsed after autologous stem cell transplantation, and cohorts A, B and C differed in prior brentuximab vedotin exposure. The trial cohort included around 56 patients with relapsed/refractory classical Hodgkin lymphoma, and each patient had a best overall response of complete response, partial response or progressive disease. In the multi-cohort phase II CheckMate 205 trial, trial patients received single-agent nivolumab. An independent review committee assessed best overall response by applying the 2007 International Working Group response criteria. Trial PBMCs were obtained immediately prior to nivolumab initiation (C1D1) and on therapy at cycle 2 day 1 and cycle 4 day 1. Peripheral blood was collected in 8 mL Vacutainer Cell Preparation Tubes, from which PBMCs were isolated by centrifugation and then cryopreserved.

CDR1 and CDR2, per the germline V gene, are MNHEY and SVGAGI. V lost 2 bases and J lost 1 base; the stretch between them is 8 bases long. Including cysteine and phenylalanine, the CDR3 has 15 amino acids. The sequence is cut down to CDR3 DNA, 45 bases in frame from base 1. Comments on this clone: Its specific antigen is unknown. The sample holds no much larger clone one base away, and base qualities are not on file.

The receptor was isolated from a human donor with classical Hodgkin lymphoma. Sequencing was performed on peripheral blood mononuclear cells (PBMCs), taken before the second cycle of nivolumab. Rearrangement joined TRBV6-5 to TRBJ2-2, with the D segment identity uncertain. The CDR3 protein is CASSYTTGNTGELFF. The bases read TGTGCCAGCAGTTACACGACGGGGAACACCGGGGAGCTGTTTTTT.